These T cell receptor beta chains were read from a single sample in a study of shared clonotypes between healthy human individuals. The table came from immunoSEQ multiplex PCR; TCRdb's copy has only in-frame clones and leaves some out. This table holds about 2 million clones, roughly 94% found once. What was sequenced was naive CD4+ T cells sorted from blood. The receptors were sampled from a man between 18 and 35 years old in good health. Both conserved end residues are part of each CDR3. Size is omitted from some rows. Given values are once, few, many or a class for expanded clones.

TRBJ2-5 | TRBV30 | . | CAWSMIRGETQYF
TRBJ2-3 | TRBV5-1 | once | CASSLGQGSDTQYF
TRBJ1-1 | TRBV2 | . | CASSPRGVNTEAFF
TRBJ1-2 | TRBV6-5 | . | CASTSQGISNYGYTF
TRBJ2-7 | TRBV11-2 | . | CASSPGTSGSYEQYF
TRBJ1-2 | TRBV10-3 | . | CAISESKGAPNYGYTF
TRBJ2-5 | TRBV28 | . | CASSSGEGPGETQYF
TRBJ1-2 | TRBV7-3 | . | CASSLTGGGYGYTF
TRBJ2-7 | TRBV6-5 | . | CASTRGGVYEQYF
TRBJ2-3 | TRBV7-3 | . | CASSSQTDTQYF
TRBJ1-1 | TRBV10-3 | . | CAISESWDTEAFF
TRBJ2-1 | TRBV6-5 | once | CASSQAGGNHNEQFF
TRBJ2-7 | TRBV7-2 | . | CASSLVAILGTKYEQYF
TRBJ2-7 | TRBV14 | . | CASSQRLAPSYEQYF
TRBJ1-1 | TRBV4-1 | . | CASSHRPSSGMNTEAFF
TRBJ1-2 | TRBV19 | . | CASHPAGDGYTF
TRBJ1-5 | TRBV27 | . | CASSRTGGGQPQHF
TRBJ2-3 | TRBV5-1 | . | CASSFYSTDTQYF
TRBJ1-5 | TRBV6-1 | . | CASSGDRDNDQPQHF
TRBJ1-6 | TRBV30 | . | CAWSALGGYNSPLHF
TRBJ2-7 | TRBV5-4 | . | CASSLSAGPQVPYEQYF
TRBJ2-7 | TRBV6-5 | . | CASSRESGSYEQYF
TRBJ2-7 | TRBV5-1 | . | CASSPGYTAGEGSYEQYF
TRBJ1-5 | TRBV21-1 | once | CASSSWRRPQHF
TRBJ2-7 | TRBV18 | . | CASSPGNAYEQYF
TRBJ1-2 | TRBV10-3 | . | CAAGKDSNYGYTF
TRBJ2-5 | TRBV7-9 | . | CASSPHRGQIQETQYF
TRBJ1-2 | TRBV9 | once | CASSSRTSDGYTF
TRBJ2-2 | TRBV6-1 | . | CASSDIEGRELFF
TRBJ2-1 | TRBV6-5 | . | CASSPPGGQYNEQFF
TRBJ1-5 | TRBV28 | . | CASRPDGISNQPQHF
TRBJ1-1 | TRBV15 | . | CATSRDQGDTEAFF
TRBJ1-4 | TRBV6-5 | . | CASSYLQRNEKLFF
TRBJ2-5 | TRBV5-1 | . | CASSLITGLQETQYF
TRBJ2-7 | TRBV6-1 | . | CASSLDRAHEQYF
TRBJ1-2 | TRBV7-2 | . | CASTSGGFYGYTF
TRBJ2-7 | TRBV6-6 | once | CASSYSDLVYEQYF
TRBJ2-2 | TRBV27 | . | CASSFLYSGTGATGELFF
TRBJ1-5 | TRBV28 | once | CASRFGGSGNQPQHF
TRBJ2-7 | TRBV5-6 | once | CASSPQGTITYEQYF
TRBJ1-5 | TRBV7-2 | . | CASSPAVASNQPQHF
TRBJ2-7 | TRBV6-1 | few | CASSAGGGKGRGEQYF
TRBJ1-4 | TRBV4-1 | . | CASSQDRGRGDEKLFF